The following is a T cell receptor (beta chain) sequence with its context. The antigen is unknown. TCRdb recomputed calls from the PCR reads with MiXCR, one row per CDR3 protein. The sample lists approximately 40,000 distinct CDR3 sequences; 36% were seen once. The CDR3 is made up of 15 amino acids. V was cut by 6 bases and J by 1 base, with 18 bases left in between. CDR1 and CDR2 from the germline V gene are SQVTM and ANQGSEA. Time point indicated: late sampling 161 to 241 days after vaccination in a few convalescent patients. The data belong to a study of vaccination and CD4 T cells after COVID-19. Study-wide context: Comprising six males and four females, the convalescent participants counted two Hispanic individuals among them. Post-COVID specimens were obtained a median 101 days after diagnosis (range 35 to 161). Points from the study as a whole: The median number of SARS-CoV-2-reactive clonotypes increased from 21 to 38, a change that did not reach significance.

The chain joins TRBV29-1 to TRBJ1-2; D is undetermined. This receptor was taken from a human donor who had recovered from COVID-19. This sample comprised CD4+ T cells from blood, obtained about 7 months after SARS-CoV-2 vaccination. CDR3 bases: TGCAGCGTCCATAAGGCGGGGTCCCGTAACTATGGCTACACCTTC. Protein: CSVHKAGSRNYGYTF.